This TCR beta chain was found in a study of Graves' ophthalmopathy and Graves' hyperthyroidism. Using RNA transcripts, the TCR beta CDR3 regions were amplified. The first-round RT-PCR employed HTBI primers together with the Qiagen OneStep RT-PCR kit. A multiplex PCR was then performed as the second round. In TCRdb, the multiplex PCR reads were re-called with MiXCR into one record per CDR3 protein. Of roughly 410,000 distinct CDR3 sequences in the sample, just over 15% were seen once. This clonotype was recorded at least ten times. The CDR3 extends over 12 amino acids. CDR1 is DFQATT, CDR2 SNEGSKA, per germline (reference sequence). V shed 5 bases and J 5 bases; nucleotides not matched to a gene: 5.

The sequenced sample was peripheral blood. J is TRBJ2-5 and V is TRBV20-1; 7 nucleotides match TRBD2. This clonotype originated in a woman between 18 and 30 years old with stable Graves' hyperthyroidism. The CDR3 sequence: CSAEQGGETQYF. Here the CDR3 DNA reads TGCAGTGCTGAGCAGGGAGGGGAGACCCAGTACTTC.